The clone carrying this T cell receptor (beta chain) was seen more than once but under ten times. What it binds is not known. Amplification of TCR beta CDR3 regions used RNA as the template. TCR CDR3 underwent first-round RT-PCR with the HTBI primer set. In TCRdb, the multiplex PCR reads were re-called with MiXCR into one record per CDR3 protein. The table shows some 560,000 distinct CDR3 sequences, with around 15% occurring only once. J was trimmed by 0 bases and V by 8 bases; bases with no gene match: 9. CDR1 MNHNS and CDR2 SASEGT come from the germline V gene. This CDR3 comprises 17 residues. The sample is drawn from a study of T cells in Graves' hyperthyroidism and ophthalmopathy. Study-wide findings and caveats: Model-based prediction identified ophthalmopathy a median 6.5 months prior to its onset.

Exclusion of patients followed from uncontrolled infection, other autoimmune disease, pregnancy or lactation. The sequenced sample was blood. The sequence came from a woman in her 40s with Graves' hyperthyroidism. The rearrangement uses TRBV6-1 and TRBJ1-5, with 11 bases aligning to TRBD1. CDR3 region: CASYPGQGVGSNQPQHF. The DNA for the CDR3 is TGTGCCAGCTACCCGGGACAGGGGGTAGGTAGCAATCAGCCCCAGCATTTT.